This T cell receptor beta chain was sequenced during a study of STAT3 mutations in large granular lymphocyte leukemia. Study-level background: Roughly half the longitudinally sequenced T-LGLL patients had canonical STAT3 mutations. More than half of T-LGLL patients received immunosuppressive therapy.

This clone was counted only a few times. As yet, its antigen is unknown. Study-wide points: All newly emerging clones after therapy were STAT3 wild type. At least one immunodominant TCR beta clonotype appeared in every T-cell large granular lymphocyte leukemia patient.

Some clones are missing from TCRdb's copy, which holds only in-frame ones; the method was immunoSEQ multiplex PCR. This sample has more than 1,500 clones, with around 29% found just once. Sequencing was done on a sample of peripheral blood mononuclear cells. The clonotype originates from a male patient between 45 and 59 years old with T-cell large granular lymphocyte leukemia. Some clones in this sample may be carry-over from other donors' samples.

The CDR3 reads CASGVEAGGLNSNQPQHF. For the CDR3, the DNA is TGTGCCAGCGGAGTTGAGGCAGGGGGTCTTAATAGCAATCAGCCCCAGCATTTT. The chain is built from TRBV2 and TRBJ1-5; 7 bases match TRBD1. CDR3 size: 18 residues. Germline loops: CDR1 SNHLY, CDR2 FYNNEI. Trimming cost V 8 bases and J 0 bases; bases outside gene matches: 16.